This T cell receptor (beta chain) was found in a study of blood T cell repertoires in COVID-19. Whole-study context: Samples representing acute and convalescent COVID-19 were sourced from the United States, Italy and Spain. T cells, B-cell-depleted T cells, or PBMCs provided the cDNA or gDNA that served as material.

Authors' methods: Estimated nucleated cell counts came from reference gene primer amplification. TCRdb's table, derived via immunoSEQ multiplex PCR, lists solely in-frame clones and lacks some. That table gives V, J and clone size, and the DNA gave D and trimming. The data contain 45,000 to 60,000 clones, over 75% of them seen just once; the ten biggest clones take up more than 2.5%. This TCR was sampled from a man in his fifties with active COVID-19. Specimen: peripheral blood.

The CDR3 coding sequence is TGCGCCAGCAGCTTGGCAGGGGCCTCCTACAATGAGCAGTTCTTC. It yields the protein CASSLAGASYNEQFF. The rearrangement joins TRBV5-1 to TRBJ2-1; D may be TRBD1 (6 bases). Germline assignment: CDR1 SGHRS and CDR2 YFSETQ. The V end lost 0 bases, the J end lost 0 bases, and 7 bases lay between the germline ends. CDR3 length: 15 residues.